This T cell receptor (beta chain) emerged from a study of blood T cell repertoires in COVID-19. Assay used: immunoSEQ multiplex PCR; TCRdb lists only in-frame clones, some missing. The sample includes 150,000 to 250,000 clones, about nine tenths seen only once; the top ten take 2% to 2.5%. J was trimmed by 3 bases and V by 4 bases; bases with no gene match: 13. The CDR3 is made up of 18 amino acids. The germline CDR1 and CDR2 sequences are MGHRA and YSYEKL. This rearrangement joins TRBV4-1 to TRBJ2-5, with 11 bases aligning to TRBD2. The sequenced sample consisted of PBMCs or T cells enriched from blood (not recorded which). This receptor was identified in a woman in her 30s who had recovered from COVID-19. The CDR3 DNA follows: TGCGCCAGCAGCCGACTACCGTCAATTAGCGGGAGGGAAGAGACCCAGTACTTC. It specifies CASSRLPSISGREETQYF.